Listed below are T cell receptor beta chains from one sample, sequenced in a study of OX40 agonist ivuxolimab in advanced cancers. TCRdb's table, derived via immunoSEQ multiplex PCR, lists solely in-frame clones and lacks some. The table has 60,000 or so clones, approximately 86% seen once. This sample comprised CD4+ or CD8+ T cells sorted from blood, obtained in a trial of the OX40 agonist ivuxolimab. The receptors stem from an adult with an advanced solid tumor such as melanoma, head and neck, liver or kidney cancer. The CDR3 runs from the conserved cysteine through the conserved F or W. A D gene is named only where the DNA matches it firmly. Some rows have no size entry. The others give once, few or many, or a class for an expanded clone.

v_gene	j_gene	abundance	d_gene	CDR3aa	CDR3nt
TRBV9	TRBJ1-6	NA	NA	CASSGRAADSPLHF	TGTGCCAGCAGCGGCCGGGCTGCGGATTCACCCCTCCACTTT
TRBV5-4	TRBJ1-2	NA	NA	CASSSDGGYTF	TGTGCCAGCAGTTCGGACGGGGGCTACACCTTC
TRBV11-1	TRBJ2-2	NA	NA	CASSLARQGTGELFF	TGTGCCAGCAGCTTAGCCCGTCAGGGAACCGGGGAGCTGTTTTTT
TRBV7-9	TRBJ2-7	NA	TRBD1	CASSLARGTGLEQYF	TGTGCCAGCAGCTTAGCTCGCGGGACAGGGCTCGAGCAGTACTTC
TRBV15	TRBJ2-5	NA	NA	CATSPVGERLTETQYF	TGTGCCACCAGTCCGGTCGGGGAGAGATTAACGGAGACCCAGTACTTC
TRBV11-2	TRBJ2-1	NA	TRBD2	CASSFPQGGSMNEQLF	TGTGCCAGCAGCTTCCCTCAGGGCGGGAGTATGAATGAGCAGCTCTTC
TRBV6-1	TRBJ2-5	NA	TRBD2	CASSQNGGQETQYF	TGTGCCAGCAGTCAAAACGGGGGGCAAGAGACCCAGTACTTC
TRBV18	TRBJ1-3	NA	NA	CASSTGGGNTIYF	TGTGCCAGCTCAACCGGGGGTGGAAACACCATATATTTT
TRBV7-2	TRBJ2-1	NA	NA	CASSPGGWWSSYNEQFF	TGTGCCAGCAGCCCAGGAGGGTGGTGGAGCTCCTACAATGAGCAGTTCTTC
TRBV7-2	TRBJ2-7	NA	TRBD1	CASSLAGDRSPYEQYF	TGTGCCAGCAGCTTAGCTGGGGACAGGTCGCCCTACGAGCAGTACTTC
TRBV7-8	TRBJ2-1	NA	NA	CASSLPASDYPYNEQFF	TGTGCCAGCAGCCTCCCCGCCTCCGACTACCCCTACAATGAGCAGTTCTTC
TRBV5-1	TRBJ2-2	NA	TRBD1	CASSSGGQGNTGELFF	TGCGCCAGCAGCTCCGGGGGACAGGGGAACACCGGGGAGCTGTTTTTT
TRBV6-1	TRBJ1-4	NA	NA	CASSEVRGPEKLFF	TGTGCCAGCAGTGAAGTTAGGGGCCCTGAAAAACTGTTTTTT
TRBV11-2	TRBJ1-2	NA	NA	CASSLFSGPRGYTF	TGTGCCAGCAGCCTATTCTCCGGCCCACGTGGCTACACCTTC
TRBV15	TRBJ2-2	NA	NA	CATSRDWVSGELFF	TGTGCCACCAGCAGAGACTGGGTTTCCGGGGAGCTGTTTTTT
TRBV2	TRBJ2-2	NA	NA	CATTRGSNTGELFF	TGTGCCACCACACGGGGGTCGAACACCGGGGAGCTGTTTTTT
TRBV9	TRBJ2-1	NA	NA	CASSDLQGYNEQFF	TGTGCCAGCAGCGACCTTCAGGGGTACAATGAGCAGTTCTTC
TRBV4-1	TRBJ2-3	NA	NA	CASSQGDTDTQYF	TGCGCCAGCAGCCAAGGCGACACAGATACGCAGTATTTT
TRBV6-5	TRBJ2-5	NA	TRBD2	CASSTRTSGSETQYF	TGTGCCAGCAGTACTCGGACTAGCGGGAGTGAGACCCAGTACTTC
TRBV9	TRBJ2-1	once	NA	CASSVGLGNEQFF	TGTGCCAGCAGCGTAGGTCTGGGAAATGAGCAGTTCTTC
TRBV5-1	TRBJ2-2	NA	TRBD2	CASSLGSGANTGELFF	TGCGCCAGCAGCTTGGGTAGCGGGGCGAACACCGGGGAGCTGTTTTTT